This passage covers 27 T cell receptor beta chains from one sample sequenced in a study of blood T cell repertoires in COVID-19. Assay: immunoSEQ multiplex PCR; the TCRdb copy retains only in-frame clones and omits some. The data hold roughly 380,000 clones, with over 65% observed a single time. Sequenced input: peripheral blood. The receptors derive from a human donor with acute or convalescent COVID-19. The donor label of this sample is uncertain.

The chain has TRBV18 and TRBJ2-6; D remains unclear. Between the trimmed V and J ends, which lost 3 bases and 1 base, there was a span of 16 bases. The germline CDR1 and CDR2 sequences are KGHSH and LQKENI. This CDR3 comprises 18 residues. Written as DNA, the CDR3 is TGTGCCAGCTCACCCGGGTTAAACCGTAGGTCTGGGGCCAACGTCCTGACTTTC. It codes for CASSPGLNRRSGANVLTF.

The genes are TRBV27 and TRBJ1-1; 8 bases are shared with TRBD1. The CDR3 spans 13 residues. The germline CDR1 and CDR2 sequences are MNHEY and SMNVEV (reference sequence). Trimming took 6 bases from V and 5 from J; bases not matched to a gene: 5. The CDR3 here is CASSGTGETEAFF. The CDR3 coding sequence is TGTGCCAGCAGCGGGACAGGTGAGACTGAAGCTTTCTTT.

This clone was detected only once. The chain recombines TRBV5-5 with TRBJ1-1, with D possibly matching TRBD1 (5 bases). The CDR3 totals 15 residues. With 2 bases removed from V and 0 bases from J, the gap between germline ends came to 11 bases. Germline assignment: CDR1 SGHKS and CDR2 YYEKEE (reference sequence). CDR3 nucleotides: TGTGCCAGCAGCTTAAGGGGTCGACTGAACACTGAAGCTTTCTTT. Its translation is CASSLRGRLNTEAFF.

This chain connects TRBV2 to TRBJ1-2, with D maybe TRBD1 (6 bases). Germline V gene data show CDR1 as SNHLY and CDR2 as FYNNEI. Trimming removed 7 bases at V and 5 bases at J, with 11 bases between. The CDR3 runs 12 residues. DNA for the CDR3: TGTGCCAGCACCGGGACATTATATGGCTACACCTTC. Its translation: CASTGTLYGYTF. Based on the CDR3 plus reference TRBV2 and TRBJ1-2, the full variable domain is EPEVTQTPSHQVTQMGQEVILRCVPISNHLYFYWYRQILGQKVEFLVSFYNNEISEKSEIFDDQFSVERPDGSNFTLKIRSTKLEDSAMYFCASTGTLYGYTFGSGTRLTVV.

This chain links TRBV7-9 with TRBJ2-7; the match to TRBD1 covers 7 bases. CDR3 length: 17 residues. V dropped 5 bases and J dropped 1; count of bases not matched to a gene: 14. Germline lookup yields CDR1 SEHNR and CDR2 FQNEAQ (reference sequence). This chain's CDR3 is CASSNSRTGVYSYEQYF. DNA for the CDR3: TGTGCCAGCAGCAACAGTCGTACAGGGGTGTATTCCTACGAGCAGTACTTC.

The chain links TRBV18 to TRBJ2-7, with D perhaps TRBD1 (6 bases). Germline V CDR1 and CDR2: KGHSH, LQKENI. The CDR3 loop spans 14 amino acids. Trimming shortened V by 2 bases and J by 2 bases, and 10 bases separated the two germline ends. The CDR3 is CASSPKPGAYEQYF. CDR3 DNA sequence: TGTGCCAGCTCACCAAAGCCAGGGGCCTACGAGCAGTACTTC.

This chain links TRBV13 with TRBJ2-7; D uncertain. In germline, CDR1 is PRHDT, CDR2 FYEKMQ (reference sequence). Trimming took 2 bases from V and 0 from J, leaving 8 bases between them. The length of the CDR3 is 14 residues. CDR3 protein: CASSLTGHSYEQYF. CDR3 sequence (DNA): TGTGCCAGCAGCTTAACGGGTCACTCCTACGAGCAGTACTTC.

The chain employs TRBV18 and TRBJ2-1, with D tentatively TRBD2 (6 bases). The V and J ends lost 6 bases and 7 bases respectively, with 16 bases between them. This CDR3 spans 14 amino acids. Germline loops: CDR1 KGHSH, CDR2 LQKENI. CDR3 nucleotides: TGTGCCAGCTCGGGCTGGAGGGACCGGAATGAGCAGTTCTTC. Protein: CASSGWRDRNEQFF.

This clone was seen once. The DNA for the CDR3 is TGTGCCAGCAGCCAAGATCTGGACAGGGTCAAAATACCCTACGAGCAGTACTTC. This sequence encodes CASSQDLDRVKIPYEQYF. The chain carries TRBV14 and TRBJ2-7; 8 bases match TRBD1. Trimming at V came to 0 bases and at J to 2 bases, leaving 12 bases not matched to a gene. Germline-derived CDR1 and CDR2 are SGHDN and FVKESK. This CDR3 is built from 18 residues.

This chain links TRBV27 with TRBJ2-1, with TRBD2 matching over 13 bases. V was pared by 4 bases and J by 10 bases, with 7 bases of the junction left unmatched. CDR3 length: 15 amino acids. From germline, CDR1 is MNHEY and CDR2 SMNVEV (reference sequence). CDR3 in DNA: TGTGCCAGCAGTTCTTGGACTAGCGGGAGCGGGGAGCAGTTCTTC. Protein sequence: CASSSWTSGSGEQFF.

The rearrangement uses TRBV28 and TRBJ1-2, with D possibly matching TRBD1 (5 bases). Germline loops: CDR1 MDHEN, CDR2 SYDVKM. The V gene lost 5 bases and the J gene lost 4 bases, with 23 bases spanning the gap. This CDR3 region has 17 residues. The CDR3 DNA follows: TGTGCCAGCAGTGCCCACGGCGGGGGGGGACTGGGCTATGGCTACACCTTC. Encoded protein: CASSAHGGGGLGYGYTF.

A note on this clone: A read error may account for a junction end that differs from germline. The chain has TRBV18 and TRBJ2-6; D call uncertain. The CDR3 extends over 15 amino acids. Germline CDR1 and CDR2: KGHSH and LQKENI. The CDR3 here is CASSPQESGANVLTF. In DNA form, the CDR3 reads TGTGCCAGCTCGCCGCAGGAATCTGGAGCCAACGTCCTGACTTTC.

The chain employs TRBV7-2 and TRBJ1-4; D call uncertain. The V end was cut by 5 bases, the J end by 3 bases, with 13 bases between. Per the germline V gene, CDR1 is SGHTA and CDR2 is FQGNSA. The CDR3 runs 15 residues. CDR3 residues: CASSVGRFANEKLFF. CDR3 DNA sequence: TGTGCCAGCAGCGTAGGCAGGTTTGCTAATGAAAAACTGTTTTTT.

The rearrangement uses TRBV24-1 and TRBJ1-4; no reliable D call. Germline V gene sequence: CDR1 KGHDR, CDR2 SFDVKD. Trimming shortened V by 4 bases and J by 7 bases, and 27 bases separated the two germline ends. The CDR3 runs 19 residues. The CDR3 DNA reads as TGTGCCACCAGTGAGCCTCCCGAAAAAGAGGGTAAGAGTTTTGAAAAACTGTTTTTT. Amino acid sequence: CATSEPPEKEGKSFEKLFF.

The rearrangement joins TRBV28 to TRBJ1-3, with 10 bases aligning to TRBD1. Germline lookup yields CDR1 MDHEN and CDR2 SYDVKM. This CDR3 has 14 amino acids. Trimming removed 6 bases from V and 2 bases from J; junction bases left unmatched: 1. For the CDR3, the DNA is TGTGCCAGCAGGGGACAGGGGACTGGAAACACCATATATTTT. Its protein product is CASRGQGTGNTIYF.

The gene calls are TRBV12-3 or TRBV12-4 and TRBJ2-7; no reliable D call. The V end lost 6 bases, the J end lost 2 bases, and 11 bases lay between the germline ends. This CDR3 has 13 amino acids. The chain's CDR3 is CASSPGGPYEQYF. The CDR3 DNA sequence: TGTGCCAGCAGCCCCGGCGGTCCCTACGAGCAGTACTTC.

The chain links TRBV7-9 to TRBJ1-1, with D unresolved. Germline CDR1 reads SEHNR; CDR2 reads FQNEAQ (reference sequence). Trimming stripped 5 bases from V and 8 bases from J, with 15 bases between. This CDR3 is 13 amino acids long. CDR3 amino acids: CASSRQGAAEAFF. CDR3 in DNA: TGTGCCAGCAGCCGTCAAGGTGCGGCGGAAGCTTTCTTT.

This clone has at least ten counts. The chain employs TRBV6-5 and TRBJ2-2; the match to TRBD1 covers 11 bases. The CDR3 contains 15 residues. Losses at the gene ends were 6 bases for V and 4 bases for J; bases not matched to a gene: 4. Germline V gene sequence: CDR1 MNHEY, CDR2 SVGAGI. CDR3 nucleotide sequence: TGTGCCAGCAGACTCGGACAGGGGGCCACCGGGGAGCTGTTTTTT. It yields the protein CASRLGQGATGELFF.

This sequence joins TRBV12-3 or TRBV12-4 and TRBJ2-4, with 7 nucleotides matching TRBD2. The CDR3 totals 13 residues. The trim removed 1 base at V and 7 bases at J, leaving 1 base unmatched. The CDR3 region is CASSLVGGNIQYF. In DNA, the CDR3 is TGTGCCAGCAGTTTAGTCGGGGGGAACATTCAGTACTTC.

This clone was detected a few times. The rearrangement links TRBV15 to TRBJ1-2; 10 bases map to TRBD1. The CDR3 has 17 residues. The V gene end was trimmed by 0 bases and the J gene end by 3 bases; junction bases not matched to a gene: 7. The germline CDR1 and CDR2 sequences are LNHNV and YYDKDF (reference sequence). CDR3 bases: TGTGCCACCAGCAGAGACCGGGACAGGGGTTATTACTATGGCTACACCTTC. Its translation is CATSRDRDRGYYYGYTF.

The rearrangement uses TRBV3-1 (or the pseudogene TRBV3-2) and TRBJ1-6, with D possibly TRBD1 on 6 matching bases. CDR3 size: 14 residues. V lost 0 bases and J lost 9, with 9 bases in between. Germline V gives CDR1 LGHDT, CDR2 YNNKEL (reference sequence). CDR3 sequence (DNA): TGTGCCAGCAGCCAAGATTGGGGGCTTTCACCCCTCCACTTT. The encoded protein is CASSQDWGLSPLHF.

The V call is TRBV7-6, the J call TRBJ2-6, with TRBD2 matching 12 bases. The trim removed 9 bases at V and 0 bases at J, leaving 15 bases unmatched. The CDR3 length is 20 residues. Germline values: CDR1 SGHVS, CDR2 FNYEAQ. The CDR3 DNA is TGTGCCAGGGACAGGCTAGCGGGGGGGGCTGTCCGCTCTGGGGCCAACGTCCTGACTTTC. It encodes CARDRLAGGAVRSGANVLTF.

CDR3 coding DNA: TGTGCCGGTTTAGGGTCGGGGTGTGAAAAACTGTTTTTT. Amino acids: CAGLGSGCEKLFF. The chain recombines TRBV6-5 with TRBJ1-4; no firm D call. From germline, CDR1 is MNHEY and CDR2 SVGAGI. CDR3 length: 13 residues. V was pared by 11 bases and J by 7 bases, with 17 bases between.

A word on this clone: The germline gene is not matched at one end of the junction; a read error may be the cause. The V and J genes are TRBV19 and TRBJ1-1, with D hard to call. The CDR3 consists of 14 residues. Germline V lookup: CDR1 LNHDA, CDR2 SQIVND (reference sequence). In DNA form, the CDR3 reads TGTGCCAGTAGCCTCCGGGATTTGAAGACTGAAGCTTTCTTT. Protein sequence: CASSLRDLKTEAFF.

The V call is TRBV6-6, the J call TRBJ1-2, with a weak D call TRBD1 (6 bases). CDR1 MNHNY and CDR2 SVGAGI come from the germline V gene (reference sequence). Trimming pared 6 bases from V and 1 base from J, leaving 18 bases between. The CDR3 totals 16 residues. In nucleotides, the CDR3 is TGTGCCAGCAGAAAACAGGGTATCTCGGATAACTATGGCTACACCTTC. This sequence encodes CASRKQGISDNYGYTF.

This chain uses TRBV24-1 with TRBJ1-5, with D possibly matching TRBD1 (5 bases). There are 12 residues in the CDR3. The germline V gene encodes CDR1 KGHDR and CDR2 SFDVKD. Trimming took 7 bases from V and 9 from J, leaving 12 bases between them. The CDR3 DNA is TGTGCCACCAGCGAGACCGACAGGCCCCAGCATTTT. It encodes CATSETDRPQHF.

J is TRBJ1-6 and V is TRBV15; a weak D match, TRBD1 (5 bases). Per the germline V gene, CDR1 is LNHNV and CDR2 is YYDKDF (reference sequence). CDR3 length equals 15 residues. The ends were cut back, 5 bases at V and 6 bases at J, with 14 bases in the middle. The CDR3 loop is CATSRGGNFNSPLHF. CDR3 nucleotides: TGTGCCACCAGCCGGGGGGGGAATTTTAATTCACCCCTCCACTTT.